The 28 T cell receptor beta chains below all came from one sample that was sequenced in a study of the immune and genomic landscape of osteosarcoma. Osteosarcoma specimens were post-treatment primary, local recurrence and metastasis tumors from poor-prognosis patients. Some clones are missing from TCRdb's copy, which holds only in-frame ones; the method was immunoSEQ multiplex PCR. Here the sample spans approximately 6,000 clones, around 68% being singletons. The sequenced sample consisted of osteosarcoma tumor tissue from the lung. All receptors derive from a human donor with osteosarcoma.

The genes are TRBV19 and TRBJ2-7; TRBD2 matches 7 bases. There are 13 residues in the CDR3. The trim removed 4 bases at V and 4 bases at J, leaving 4 bases unmatched. Germline loops: CDR1 LNHDA, CDR2 SQIVND (reference sequence). The CDR3 DNA is TGTGCCAGTAGTACCGGGACTATTTACGAGCAGTACTTC. This codes for CASSTGTIYEQYF.

The DNA for the CDR3 is TGTGCCAGCTCACCGGACGGGACCAGGATGCGGGAGACCCAGTACTTC. Its translation: CASSPDGTRMRETQYF. The chain combines TRBV18 with TRBJ2-5, with D perhaps being TRBD1 or TRBD2 (5 bases each). CDR3 length equals 16 residues. V was cut by 3 bases and J by 5 bases, with 19 bases left in between. Germline-derived CDR1 and CDR2 are KGHSH and LQKENI. Full variable domain (missing parts from reference TRBV18 and TRBJ2-5): NAGVMQNPRHLVRRRGQEARLRCSPMKGHSHVYWYRQLPEEGLKFMVYLQKENIIDESGMPKERFSAEFPKEGPSILRIQQVVRGDSAAYFCASSPDGTRMRETQYFGPGTRLLVL.

The V and J genes are TRBV29-1 and TRBJ2-3; D may be TRBD1 (5 bases). V lost 0 bases to trimming and J lost 2 bases, with 9 bases between them. This CDR3 has 14 residues. Germline-derived CDR1 and CDR2 are SQVTM and ANQGSEA. The CDR3, as DNA: TGCAGCGTTGAAGACAGGGCTCTCACAGATACGCAGTATTTT. The encoded protein is CSVEDRALTDTQYF.

The chain couples TRBV21-1 to TRBJ1-6; the table's TRBD1 call for D was not verified on the DNA. TRBV21-1 corresponds to a pseudogene. This CDR3 spans 17 amino acids. CDR3 region: CASSKAGTSSYNSPLHF. For the CDR3, the DNA is TGTGCCAGCAGCAAAGCGGGCACGAGCTCCTATAATTCACCCCTCCACTTT.

The chain combines TRBV2 with TRBJ1-1; 7 nucleotides line up with TRBD1. Unmatched junction bases numbered 7, after V lost 2 bases and J lost 4 bases. CDR3 length: 15 amino acids. CDR1 and CDR2 from the germline V gene are SNHLY and FYNNEI. The CDR3 nucleotides read TGTGCCAGCAGTGAATACTCGGCAGGGGGCACTGAAGCTTTCTTT. Protein: CASSEYSAGGTEAFF.

V and J are TRBV6-5 and TRBJ1-5; D gene unclear. This CDR3 has 13 amino acids. The V gene's germline CDR1 is MNHEY and CDR2 SVGAGI. The V end was cut by 7 bases, the J end by 1 base, with 8 bases between. The CDR3 reads CASNPLSNQPQHF. The CDR3 bases are TGTGCCAGCAACCCCTTGAGCAATCAGCCCCAGCATTTT.

V usage is TRBV11-1 and J usage is TRBJ2-7, with 7 bases matching TRBD2. V shed 3 bases and J 5 bases; nucleotides not matched to a gene: 10. CDR1 and CDR2 from the germline V gene are SGHAT and FQDESV (reference sequence). The CDR3 loop spans 15 amino acids. CDR3 in amino acids: CASSFLGTMGHEQYF. The CDR3 nucleotides are TGTGCCAGCAGCTTTTTGGGGACTATGGGTCACGAGCAGTACTTC.

The V gene is TRBV27, the J gene TRBJ1-1; tentatively, D is TRBD1 (5 bases). Trimming removed 4 bases at V and 11 bases at J, with 17 bases between. Germline V gene sequence: CDR1 MNHEY, CDR2 SMNVEV (reference sequence). CDR3 length equals 13 residues. CDR3 sequence reads: CASSSGRFGAAFF. CDR3 in DNA: TGTGCCAGCAGTTCTGGTAGGTTTGGGGCGGCTTTCTTT.

V is TRBV11-1 and J is TRBJ2-7; D possibly corresponds to TRBD1 (6 bases). CDR1 and CDR2 (germline): SGHAT, FQDESV (reference sequence). CDR3 length: 16 residues. V lost 5 bases and J lost 4, with 21 bases in between. CDR3 DNA: TGTGCCAGCAGCCCGGTCAGGGGCCCTGATCCTTACGAGCAGTACTTC. Protein: CASSPVRGPDPYEQYF.

In this sample, this clone turned up once. The CDR3 nucleotides are TGTGCCAGCAGCTTAGGGAAACAGGGGCGGACCGGGGAGCTGTTTTTT. Translating it yields CASSLGKQGRTGELFF. The chain couples TRBV11-1 to TRBJ2-2; the match to TRBD1 covers 7 bases. V gave up 1 base and J gave up 5 bases; unmatched junction bases: 7. Germline V CDR1 and CDR2: SGHAT, FQDESV (reference sequence). CDR3 size: 16 residues.

The J gene is TRBJ2-1, the V gene TRBV27; 11 nucleotides align to TRBD2. Germline V gene sequence: CDR1 MNHEY, CDR2 SMNVEV (reference sequence). There are 14 residues in the CDR3. V shed 9 bases, J shed 7 bases, and the junction held 8 bases outside the gene matches. The CDR3 reads CASLAGGRFNEQFF. The CDR3 DNA is TGTGCCAGTTTAGCGGGGGGGCGTTTTAATGAGCAGTTCTTC.

The V and J genes are TRBV5-8 and TRBJ2-7, with 9 bases lining up with TRBD1. With V trimmed by 2 bases and J by 6 bases, 6 bases remained unmatched. The length of the CDR3 is 14 residues. Germline V gives CDR1 SGHTS, CDR2 YDEGEE. DNA for the CDR3: TGTGCCAGCAGCTTAGACAGGGGGATGAGCGAGCAGTACTTC. Translated: CASSLDRGMSEQYF.

The chain is built from TRBV5-5 and TRBJ2-5; D gene ambiguous. This CDR3 spans 13 amino acids. V gave up 2 bases and J gave up 5 bases, with 10 bases separating them. Germline loops: CDR1 SGHKS, CDR2 YYEKEE (reference sequence). The CDR3: CASSLRVSETQYF. In nucleotides, the CDR3 is TGTGCCAGCAGCTTAAGGGTGTCGGAGACCCAGTACTTC.

This clone occurred a few times. The rearrangement uses TRBV2 and TRBJ1-1, with 7 positions matching TRBD1. J gave up 5 bases and V 4 bases, and 10 bases lay outside the gene matches. The CDR3 covers 15 residues. Germline values: CDR1 SNHLY, CDR2 FYNNEI. This chain's CDR3 is CASSAQQGPGTEAFF. CDR3 nucleotides: TGTGCCAGCAGTGCCCAACAGGGGCCGGGGACTGAAGCTTTCTTT.

In this sample, this clone is medium-sized (0.01 to 0.1%). The V gene is TRBV7-2, the J gene TRBJ2-5, with D perhaps being TRBD1 or TRBD2 (5 bases each). Trimming took off 1 base at V and 5 bases at J, with 14 bases between the two ends. Germline V CDR1 and CDR2: SGHTA, FQGNSA. This CDR3 is 15 amino acids long. CDR3 coding DNA: TGTGCCAGCAGCTTAGATGGGGGTCAGAGGGAGACCCAGTACTTC. Encoded protein: CASSLDGGQRETQYF.

By sample share, this clone is medium-sized (0.01 to 0.1%). The V gene is TRBV9, the J gene TRBJ1-5; the D is unclear. CDR1 is SGDLS and CDR2 is YYNGEE in the germline V gene. The CDR3 runs to 12 residues. Trimming pared 0 bases from V and 9 bases from J, leaving 7 bases between. The CDR3 sequence is CASSVEGGPQHF. CDR3 nucleotides: TGTGCCAGCAGCGTAGAGGGAGGGCCCCAGCATTTT.

In its sample, this clone was seen a few times. The genes are TRBV11-3 and TRBJ2-3; tentatively, D is TRBD1 (6 bases). Trimming left V 5 bases short and J 5 bases short, with 17 bases between. Germline V gives CDR1 SGHNT, CDR2 YENEEA. The CDR3 sequence is 15 residues long. The CDR3 DNA follows: TGTGCCAGCAGCCCTAGGGGGTCGACGGGAGATACGCAGTATTTT. Its protein product is CASSPRGSTGDTQYF. Together with reference TRBV11-3 and TRBJ2-3, the CDR3 gives the full variable domain: EAGVVQSPRYKIIEKKQPVAFWCNPISGHNTLYWYLQNLGQGPELLIRYENEEAVDDSQLPKDRFSAERLKGVDSTLKIQPAELGDSAVYLCASSPRGSTGDTQYFGPGTRLTVL.

This clone appeared a single time. The chain is built from TRBV5-4 and TRBJ2-4, with 7 bases aligning to TRBD2. CDR3 length equals 20 residues. The germline V gene encodes CDR1 SGHNT and CDR2 YYREEE (reference sequence). V lost 1 base and J lost 7; bases outside the gene matches: 23. CDR3 in amino acids: CASSLWLGEGWSDRRNIQYF. CDR3 sequence (DNA): TGTGCCAGCAGCTTGTGGCTGGGGGAGGGCTGGAGCGACCGCCGGAACATTCAGTACTTC.

In its sample, this clone is medium-sized (0.01 to 0.1%). The rearrangement links TRBV7-9 to TRBJ2-2; no definite D call. In germline, CDR1 is SEHNR, CDR2 FQNEAQ (reference sequence). Between the trimmed V and J ends, which lost 1 base and 2 bases, there was a span of 8 bases. The CDR3 is 15 residues long. The CDR3 DNA sequence: TGTGCCAGCAGCTTAGGACACCTTAACACCGGGGAGCTGTTTTTT. This codes for CASSLGHLNTGELFF.

This chain joins TRBV11-2 and TRBJ2-6, with 8 bases lining up with TRBD1. The V gene's germline CDR1 is SGHAT and CDR2 FQNNGV. V dropped 0 bases and J dropped 9; count of bases not matched to a gene: 4. The CDR3 sequence is 15 residues long. The CDR3 here is CASSLEGRGLNVLTF. In nucleotides, the CDR3 is TGTGCCAGCAGCTTAGAAGGCAGGGGGCTCAACGTCCTGACTTTC. Full variable domain (rest looked up from reference TRBV11-2 and TRBJ2-6): EAGVAQSPRYKIIEKRQSVAFWCNPISGHATLYWYQQILGQGPKLLIQFQNNGVVDDSQLPKDRFSAERLKGVDSTLKIQPAKLEDSAVYLCASSLEGRGLNVLTFGAGSRLTVL.

The chain couples TRBV10-3 to TRBJ2-1; 7 bases fit TRBD2. The CDR3 runs 15 residues. Germline V gene data show CDR1 as ENHRY and CDR2 as SYGVKD. The V gene end was trimmed by 4 bases and the J gene end by 3 bases; junction bases not matched to a gene: 6. CDR3 DNA sequence: TGTGCCATCAGTGCCTCTAGCGGAGACTACAATGAGCAGTTCTTC. Translated: CAISASSGDYNEQFF.

The V gene is TRBV5-1, the J gene TRBJ2-1; the match to TRBD2 covers 7 bases. The V gene end was trimmed by 4 bases and the J gene end by 4 bases; junction bases not matched to a gene: 8. Germline V gene lookup returns CDR1 SGHRS and CDR2 YFSETQ. The CDR3 length is 15 residues. CDR3 in DNA: TGCGCCAGCAGCCAGGGAGGCGGGGGATACAATGAGCAGTTCTTC. Its translation: CASSQGGGGYNEQFF.

The J gene is TRBJ1-5, the V gene TRBV4-3; maybe TRBD1 (6 bases). V was clipped by 0 bases and J by 3 bases, with 18 bases between them. The CDR3 length is 18 residues. Germline CDR1 LGHNA, CDR2 YSLEER. Written as DNA, the CDR3 is TGCGCCAGCAGCCAAGAGATAGGGGCAGGGGCGCTCAATCAGCCCCAGCATTTT. Its protein is CASSQEIGAGALNQPQHF.

The V call is TRBV6-5, the J call TRBJ1-4; 12 bases align to TRBD1. The J segment lost 5 bases and the V segment lost 7 bases, leaving 5 bases of the junction unmatched. The CDR3 sequence is 15 residues long. From germline, CDR1 is MNHEY and CDR2 SVGAGI. CDR3 in DNA: TGTGCCAGCAAGGGACAGGGGGCCTTAAATGAAAAACTGTTTTTT. Protein sequence: CASKGQGALNEKLFF.

This clone was seen more than once but under ten times. The sample contains more than one DNA sequence encoding this CDR3. This chain uses TRBV19 with TRBJ1-5; D perhaps matches TRBD1 (6 bases). Trimming took off 5 bases at V and 2 bases at J, with 13 bases between the two ends. The CDR3 runs to 15 residues. Germline lookup yields CDR1 LNHDA and CDR2 SQIVND (reference sequence). The CDR3 reads CASSPSGDGNQPQHF. The CDR3 DNA reads TGTGCCAGTAGTCCCTCAGGGGATGGCAATCAGCCCCAGCATTTT.

J is TRBJ2-7 and V is TRBV5-8, with D unclear. Germline CDR1 and CDR2: SGHTS and YDEGEE. This CDR3 region has 13 residues. V was trimmed by 1 base and J by 2 bases, leaving 7 bases between them. The DNA for the CDR3 is TGTGCCAGCAGCTTGAGTGGTGCCTACGAGCAGTACTTC. Translation: CASSLSGAYEQYF.

V gene TRBV6-5 combines with J gene TRBJ1-2; TRBD1 is a possible D gene (5 bases). CDR3 length equals 16 residues. Germline CDR1 is MNHEY and CDR2 is SVGAGI. V lost 2 bases and J 4 bases, leaving 17 bases between the germline ends. CDR3 coding DNA: TGTGCCAGCAGTTACAGAGAAGAGACAGCTCCCTATGGCTACACCTTC. Its protein is CASSYREETAPYGYTF.

In this sample, this clone is medium-sized. The rearrangement joins TRBV19 to TRBJ2-2, with a tentative D call TRBD1 (6 bases). V lost 8 bases to trimming and J lost 3 bases, with 16 bases between them. Germline V gene lookup returns CDR1 LNHDA and CDR2 SQIVND (reference sequence). The CDR3 covers 15 residues. CDR3: CASQFGKGDTGELFF. The DNA for the CDR3 is TGTGCCAGTCAGTTCGGGAAGGGGGACACCGGGGAGCTGTTTTTT.